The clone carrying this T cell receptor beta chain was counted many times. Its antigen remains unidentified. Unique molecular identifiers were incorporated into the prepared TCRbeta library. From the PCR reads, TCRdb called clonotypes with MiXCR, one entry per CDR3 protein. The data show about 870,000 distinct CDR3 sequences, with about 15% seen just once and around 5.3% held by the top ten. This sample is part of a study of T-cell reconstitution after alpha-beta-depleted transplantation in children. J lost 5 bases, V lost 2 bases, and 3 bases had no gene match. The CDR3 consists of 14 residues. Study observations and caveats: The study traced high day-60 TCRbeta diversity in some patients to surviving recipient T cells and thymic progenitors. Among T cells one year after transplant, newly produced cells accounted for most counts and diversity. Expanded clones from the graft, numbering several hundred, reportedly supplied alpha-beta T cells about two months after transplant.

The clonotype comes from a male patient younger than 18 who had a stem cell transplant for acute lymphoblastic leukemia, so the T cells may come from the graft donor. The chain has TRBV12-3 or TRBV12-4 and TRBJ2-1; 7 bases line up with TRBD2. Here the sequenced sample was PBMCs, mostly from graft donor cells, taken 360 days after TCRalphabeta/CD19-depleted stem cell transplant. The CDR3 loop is CASSLSSGDNEQFF. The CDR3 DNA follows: TGTGCCAGCAGTTTATCTAGCGGCGACAATGAGCAGTTCTTC.